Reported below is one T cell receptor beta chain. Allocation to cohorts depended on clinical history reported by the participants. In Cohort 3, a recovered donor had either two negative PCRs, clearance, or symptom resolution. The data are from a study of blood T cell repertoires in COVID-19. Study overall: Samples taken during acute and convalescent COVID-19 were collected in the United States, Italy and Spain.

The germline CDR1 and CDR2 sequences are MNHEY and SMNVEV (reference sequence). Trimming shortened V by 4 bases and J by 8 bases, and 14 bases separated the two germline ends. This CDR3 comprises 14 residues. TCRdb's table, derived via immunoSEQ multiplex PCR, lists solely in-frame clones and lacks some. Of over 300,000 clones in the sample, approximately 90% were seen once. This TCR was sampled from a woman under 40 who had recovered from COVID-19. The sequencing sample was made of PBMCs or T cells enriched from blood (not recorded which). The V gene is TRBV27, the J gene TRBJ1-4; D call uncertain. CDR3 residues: CASSYGGLREKLFF. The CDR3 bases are TGTGCCAGCAGTTATGGTGGGTTGAGGGAAAAACTGTTTTTT. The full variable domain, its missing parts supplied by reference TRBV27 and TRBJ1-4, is EAQVTQNPRYLITVTGKKLTVTCSQNMNHEYMSWYRQDPGLGLRQIYYSMNVEVTDKGDVPEGYKVSRKEKRNFPLILESPSPNQTSLYFCASSYGGLREKLFFGSGTQLSVL.